The clone carrying this TCR beta chain was seen ten or more times. Its target is unknown. The data were obtained in a study of T cells in Graves' hyperthyroidism and ophthalmopathy. Points from the study as a whole: Blood samples included most of the expanded thyroid clonotypes exceeding 0.001.

Authors of the study amplified TCR beta CDR3 regions from RNA transcripts. With the HTBI primer set, the TCR CDR3 went through a first round of RT-PCR. TCRdb ran MiXCR on the multiplex PCR reads and lists one entry per CDR3 protein. The data contain roughly 500,000 distinct CDR3 sequences, about 14% of them singletons. Germline V gives CDR1 MDHEN, CDR2 SYDVKM. The CDR3 sequence is 12 residues long. Trimming cost V 4 bases and J 0 bases, with 4 bases left between them. The material sequenced was blood. The receptor was isolated from a woman aged 30 to 39 with Graves' hyperthyroidism that later progressed to Graves' ophthalmopathy. The chain employs TRBV28 and TRBJ2-7; D is unresolved. In DNA form, the CDR3 reads TGTGCCAGCAGTTCATTCTCCTACGAGCAGTACTTC. Protein: CASSSFSYEQYF.